Listed below are T cell receptor beta chains from one sample, sequenced in a study of T cell responses to AZD1222 COVID-19 vaccine. Here immunoSEQ multiplex PCR was the method, and the copy in TCRdb shows in-frame clones only, minus some. Here the sample spans roughly 84,000 clones, roughly 87% being singletons. The sequences come from peripheral blood, collected on day 0 of AZD1222 vaccination. The source is an adult in good health. CDR3s include the opening cysteine and the closing phenylalanine or tryptophan. The D gene is left open where the match is weak. Size is omitted from some rows. Given values are once, few, many or a class for expanded clones.

once | TRBJ2-7 | TRBV27 | TRBD2 | CASRLAGGTKYEQYF | TGTGCCAGCCGACTAGCGGGAGGGACAAAATACGAGCAGTACTTC
NA | TRBJ1-1 | TRBV6-2/TRBV6-3 | TRBD1 | CASSHLQGARTEAFF | TGTGCCAGCAGTCACTTACAGGGGGCGCGGACTGAAGCTTTCTTT
NA | TRBJ2-7 | TRBV29-1 | NA | CSVRTGPSREQYF | TGCAGCGTTAGAACCGGGCCGTCCAGGGAGCAGTACTTC
NA | TRBJ1-1 | TRBV2 | NA | CASSEARASVMNTEAFF | TGTGCCAGCAGTGAAGCCAGGGCCAGCGTTATGAACACTGAAGCTTTCTTT
NA | TRBJ2-1 | TRBV5-1 | TRBD1 | CASSLGTGRGNEQFF | TGCGCCAGCAGCCTAGGGACAGGGAGGGGCAATGAGCAGTTCTTC
few | TRBJ2-2 | TRBV7-6 | NA | CASSLVVRGRASNTGELFF | TGTGCCAGCAGCTTAGTCGTAAGGGGGAGAGCCTCGAACACCGGGGAGCTGTTTTTT
NA | TRBJ2-3 | TRBV19 | NA | CASSIGSGYRSSTDTQYF | TGTGCCAGTAGTATCGGCAGCGGCTATCGGTCTAGCACAGATACGCAGTATTTT
once | TRBJ2-7 | TRBV5-1 | NA | CASSLLQGLVYEQYF | TGCGCCAGCAGCTTGTTGCAGGGGTTAGTGTACGAGCAGTACTTC
NA | TRBJ1-1 | TRBV4-3 | TRBD1 | CASSPGTGGLEAFF | TGCGCCAGCAGTCCGGGGACAGGGGGCCTTGAAGCTTTCTTT
NA | TRBJ2-1 | TRBV7-3 | TRBD2 | CASSSHSGGNYNEQFF | TGTGCCAGCAGCTCCCATAGCGGGGGTAACTACAATGAGCAGTTCTTC
NA | TRBJ2-7 | TRBV19 | TRBD1 | CASSPLMRDRANYGSYEQYF | TGTGCCAGTAGTCCCTTGATGAGGGACAGGGCTAATTATGGTAGCTACGAGCAGTACTTC
NA | TRBJ2-3 | TRBV7-6 | TRBD2 | CASSPGRTSGNTDTQYF | TGTGCCAGCAGCCCTGGGCGGACTAGCGGGAACACAGATACGCAGTATTTT
NA | TRBJ1-5 | TRBV7-8 | TRBD1 | CASSYPRDRHSNQPQHF | TGTGCCAGCAGCTACCCACGGGACAGGCATAGCAATCAGCCCCAGCATTTT
NA | TRBJ2-1 | TRBV19 | TRBD2 | CASSPAGGTDEQFF | TGTGCCAGTAGTCCGGCGGGAGGGACAGATGAGCAGTTCTTC
once | TRBJ2-3 | TRBV5-8 | NA | CASTLGRLPGTDTQYF | TGTGCCAGCACCCTTGGGAGGCTACCGGGGACAGATACGCAGTATTTT
once | TRBJ1-1 | TRBV5-8 | TRBD1 | CASSIFRGSTNTEAFF | TGTGCCAGCAGCATCTTCAGGGGGTCTACGAACACTGAAGCTTTCTTT
NA | TRBJ1-6 | TRBV2 | NA | CASSEARDRSPLHF | TGTGCCAGCAGTGAAGCCAGGGATAGGTCACCCCTCCACTTT
NA | TRBJ2-3 | TRBV5-1 | TRBD2 | CASSLAGATDTQYF | TGCGCCAGCAGCTTAGCGGGAGCCACAGATACGCAGTATTTT
NA | TRBJ1-5 | TRBV12-5 | NA | CASNADTIQPQHF | TGTGCTAGTAACGCTGATACTATACAGCCCCAGCATTTT
few | TRBJ2-1 | TRBV29-1 | NA | CSAGTPSYNEQFF | TGCAGCGCCGGGACGCCGTCCTACAATGAGCAGTTCTTC
NA | TRBJ2-1 | TRBV6-5 | NA | CASSSPTGRSYNEQFF | TGTGCCAGCAGTTCCCCCACAGGAAGATCCTACAATGAGCAGTTCTTC
NA | TRBJ2-1 | TRBV19 | TRBD2 | CASSWVVGTSGSNEQFF | TGTGCCAGTAGTTGGGTTGTCGGGACTAGCGGGAGTAATGAGCAGTTCTTC
few | TRBJ1-1 | TRBV21-1 | NA | CATRGRNTEAFF | TGTGCCACGAGAGGCAGGAACACTGAAGCTTTCTTT
NA | TRBJ1-2 | TRBV5-1 | TRBD1 | CASSLGLGTDFYGYTF | TGCGCCAGCAGCTTGGGACTCGGGACAGACTTCTATGGCTACACCTTC
NA | TRBJ2-1 | TRBV5-1 | TRBD2 | CASGLAGGESEQFF | TGCGCCAGCGGACTAGCGGGAGGTGAGTCTGAGCAGTTCTTC
NA | TRBJ1-1 | TRBV18 | TRBD1 | CASSRGDLAEAFF | TGTGCCAGCTCCAGGGGGGACCTTGCTGAAGCTTTCTTT
NA | TRBJ2-3 | TRBV29-1 | NA | CSVEGSTDTQYF | TGCAGCGTTGAGGGAAGCACAGATACGCAGTATTTT
NA | TRBJ2-6 | TRBV30 | NA | CACLPPDSGANVLTF | TGTGCCTGCCTTCCGCCAGACTCTGGGGCCAACGTCCTGACTTTC
NA | TRBJ1-5 | TRBV9 | NA | CASTPGYSNQPQHF | TGTGCCAGCACCCCAGGGTATAGCAATCAGCCCCAGCATTTT
NA | TRBJ1-1 | TRBV9 | NA | CASSGGPNTEAFF | TGTGCCAGCAGCGGAGGCCCGAACACTGAAGCTTTCTTT
NA | TRBJ1-2 | TRBV19 | NA | CASSIGREAYGYTF | TGTGCCAGTAGTATAGGCAGGGAGGCCTATGGCTACACCTTC